This T cell receptor (beta chain) emerged from a study of blood T cells in healthy people across ages. Study results and caveats: Long-lived and aged donors differed, with more naive CD4+ cells and higher diversity in the long-lived. The fall in TCR beta diversity per million T cells was roughly linear with age. Because sorting was not performed, PBMCs prevented conclusive naive versus antigen-experienced comparison.

The length of the CDR3 is 15 residues. Per germline, CDR1 MDHEN and CDR2 SYDVKM. Alongside a J-beta primer mix, a sample-barcoded 5' primer served in a second PCR lasting about 6 to 11 cycles. Unique molecular identifiers of 12 random nucleotides labeled each cDNA. In TCRdb, the 5' RACE reads were re-called with MiXCR into one record per CDR3 protein. In the table there are 580,000 or so distinct CDR3 sequences, around 50% of which are singletons. Regarding this clonotype: The antigen is undetermined.

Sequenced input: blood. The chain couples TRBV28 to TRBJ2-5, with D possibly TRBD1 on 6 matching bases. Matching the DNA end better, TRBJ2-7 makes the J call doubtful. This receptor was identified in a man older than 75 in good health. CDR3 region: CASSLEIGQSYEQYF. CDR3 bases: TGTGCCAGCAGTTTAGAAATCGGACAGTCCTACGAGCAGTACTTC.